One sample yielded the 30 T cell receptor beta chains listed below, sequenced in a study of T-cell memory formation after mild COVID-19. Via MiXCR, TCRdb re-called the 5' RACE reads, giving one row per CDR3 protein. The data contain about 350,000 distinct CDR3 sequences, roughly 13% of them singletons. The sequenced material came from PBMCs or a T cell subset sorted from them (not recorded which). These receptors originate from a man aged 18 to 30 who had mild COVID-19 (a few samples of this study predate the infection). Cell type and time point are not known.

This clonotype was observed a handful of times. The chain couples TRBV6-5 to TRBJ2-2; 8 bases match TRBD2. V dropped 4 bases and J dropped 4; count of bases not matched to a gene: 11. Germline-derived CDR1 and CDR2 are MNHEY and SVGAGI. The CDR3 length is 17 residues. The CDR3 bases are TGTGCCAGCAGTTCTACTCCGGGGGGGCCTGGCACCGGGGAGCTGTTTTTT. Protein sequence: CASSSTPGGPGTGELFF.

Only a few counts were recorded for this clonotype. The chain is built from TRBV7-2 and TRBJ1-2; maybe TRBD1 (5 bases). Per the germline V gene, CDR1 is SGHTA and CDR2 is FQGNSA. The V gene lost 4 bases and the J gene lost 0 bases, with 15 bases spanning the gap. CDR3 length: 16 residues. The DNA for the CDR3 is TGTGCCAGCAGCTATAGGGGAGGGCTTTCTAACTATGGCTACACCTTC. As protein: CASSYRGGLSNYGYTF.

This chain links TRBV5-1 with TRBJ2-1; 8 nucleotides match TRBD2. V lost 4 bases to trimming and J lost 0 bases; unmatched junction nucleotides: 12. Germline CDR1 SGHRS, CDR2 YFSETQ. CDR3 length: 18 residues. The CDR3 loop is CASSPWGSGVSSYNEQFF. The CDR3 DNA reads TGCGCCAGCAGCCCCTGGGGTAGCGGGGTGAGCTCCTACAATGAGCAGTTCTTC.

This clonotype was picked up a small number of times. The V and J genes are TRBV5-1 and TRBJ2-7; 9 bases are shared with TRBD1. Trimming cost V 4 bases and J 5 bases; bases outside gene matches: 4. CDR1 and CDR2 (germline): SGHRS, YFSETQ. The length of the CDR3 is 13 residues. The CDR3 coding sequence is TGCGCCAGCAGCCCGGACAGGGGCCACGAGCAGTACGTC. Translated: CASSPDRGHEQYV.

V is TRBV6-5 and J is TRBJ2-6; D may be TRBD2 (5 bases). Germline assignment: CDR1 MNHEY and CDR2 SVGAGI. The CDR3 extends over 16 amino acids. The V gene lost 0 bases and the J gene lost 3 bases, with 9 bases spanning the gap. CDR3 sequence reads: CASSYSVGDGANVLTF. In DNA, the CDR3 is TGTGCCAGCAGTTACTCGGTCGGGGATGGGGCCAACGTCCTGACTTTC.

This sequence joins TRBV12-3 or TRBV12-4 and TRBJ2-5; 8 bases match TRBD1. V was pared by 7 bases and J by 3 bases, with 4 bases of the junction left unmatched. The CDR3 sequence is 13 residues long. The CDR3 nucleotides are TGTGCCAGCACCCGGACAGGGAAAGAGACCCAGTACTTC. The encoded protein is CASTRTGKETQYF.

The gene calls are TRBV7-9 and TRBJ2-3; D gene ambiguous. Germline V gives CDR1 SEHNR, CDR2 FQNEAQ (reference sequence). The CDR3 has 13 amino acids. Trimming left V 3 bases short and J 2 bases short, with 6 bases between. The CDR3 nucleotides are TGTGCCAGCAGCTTCGGTCCCACAGATACGCAGTATTTT. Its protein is CASSFGPTDTQYF.

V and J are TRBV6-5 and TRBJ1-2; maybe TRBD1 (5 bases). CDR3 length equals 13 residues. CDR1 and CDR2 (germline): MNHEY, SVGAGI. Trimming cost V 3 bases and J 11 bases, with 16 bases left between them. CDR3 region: CASSYGRAGRYTF. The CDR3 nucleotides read TGTGCCAGCAGTTATGGTCGGGCAGGGAGGTACACCTTC.

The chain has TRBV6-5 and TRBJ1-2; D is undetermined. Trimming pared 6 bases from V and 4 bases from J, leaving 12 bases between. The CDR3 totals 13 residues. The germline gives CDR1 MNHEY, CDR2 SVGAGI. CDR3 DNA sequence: TGTGCCAGCAGAAACCTAGAACCCTATGGCTACACCTTC. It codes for CASRNLEPYGYTF.

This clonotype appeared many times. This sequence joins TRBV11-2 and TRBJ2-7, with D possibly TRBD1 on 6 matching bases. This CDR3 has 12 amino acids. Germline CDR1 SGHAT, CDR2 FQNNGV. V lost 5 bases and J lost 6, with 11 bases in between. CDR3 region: CASSPDSLEQYV. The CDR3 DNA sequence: TGTGCCAGCAGCCCGGACAGTCTCGAGCAGTACGTC.

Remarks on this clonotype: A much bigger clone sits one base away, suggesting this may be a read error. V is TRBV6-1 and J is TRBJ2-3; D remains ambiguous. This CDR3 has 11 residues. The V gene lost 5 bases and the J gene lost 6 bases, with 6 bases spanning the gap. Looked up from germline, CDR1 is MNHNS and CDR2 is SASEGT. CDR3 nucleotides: TGTGCCAGCAGTAAACTGGATACGCAGTATTTT. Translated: CASSKLDTQYF.

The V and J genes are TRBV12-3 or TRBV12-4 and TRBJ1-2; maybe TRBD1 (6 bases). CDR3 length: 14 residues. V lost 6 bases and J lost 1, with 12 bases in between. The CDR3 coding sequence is TGTGCCAGCAGCCGGGACACACTTAACTATGGCTACACCTTC. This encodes CASSRDTLNYGYTF.

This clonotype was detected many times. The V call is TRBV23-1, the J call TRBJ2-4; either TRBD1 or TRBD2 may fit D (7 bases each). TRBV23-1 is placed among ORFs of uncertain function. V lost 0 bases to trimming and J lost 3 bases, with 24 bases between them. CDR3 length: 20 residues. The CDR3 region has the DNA TGCGCCAGCAGTCAATCCGGGACAGCCCATGATTCGGGAGGCAAAAACATTCAGTACTTC. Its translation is CASSQSGTAHDSGGKNIQYF.

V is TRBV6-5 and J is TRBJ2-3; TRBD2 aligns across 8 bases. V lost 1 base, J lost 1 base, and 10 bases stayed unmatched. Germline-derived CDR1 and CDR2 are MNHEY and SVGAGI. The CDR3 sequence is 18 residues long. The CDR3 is CASSYLAGGTRGTDTQYF. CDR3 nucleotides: TGTGCCAGCAGTTACTTGGCGGGGGGCACGCGGGGCACAGATACGCAGTATTTT.

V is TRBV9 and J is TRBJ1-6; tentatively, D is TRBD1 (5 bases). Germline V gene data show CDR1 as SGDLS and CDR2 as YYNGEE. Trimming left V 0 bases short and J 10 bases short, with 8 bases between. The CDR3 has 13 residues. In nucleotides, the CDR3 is TGTGCCAGCAGCGTAGCCGGGGCATCACCCCTCCACTTT. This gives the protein CASSVAGASPLHF.

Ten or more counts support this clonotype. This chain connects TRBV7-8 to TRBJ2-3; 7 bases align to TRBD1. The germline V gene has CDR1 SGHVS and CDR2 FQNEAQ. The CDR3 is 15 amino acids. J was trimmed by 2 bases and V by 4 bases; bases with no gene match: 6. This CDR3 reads CASSWNRGDTDTQYF. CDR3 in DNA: TGTGCCAGCAGCTGGAACAGGGGTGACACAGATACGCAGTATTTT.

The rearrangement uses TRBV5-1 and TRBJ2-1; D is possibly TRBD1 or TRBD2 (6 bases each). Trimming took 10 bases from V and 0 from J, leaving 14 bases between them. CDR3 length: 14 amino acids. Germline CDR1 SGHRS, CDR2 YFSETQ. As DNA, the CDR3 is TGCGCCTCTCGCGGGACAAGCTCCTACAATGAGCAGTTCTTC. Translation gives CASRGTSSYNEQFF.

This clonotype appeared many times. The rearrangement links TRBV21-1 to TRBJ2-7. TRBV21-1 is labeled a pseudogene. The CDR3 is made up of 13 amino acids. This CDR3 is CASSKVNSYEQYF. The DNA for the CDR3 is TGTGCCAGCAGCAAAGTCAACTCCTACGAGCAGTACTTC.

The CDR3: CASSPHYPGGVYNEQFF. CDR3 DNA: TGTGCCAGCAGCCCACACTATCCGGGGGGGGTCTACAATGAGCAGTTCTTC. The chain uses TRBV7-2 and TRBJ2-1, with 8 bases matching TRBD2. The junction had 12 bases not matched to a gene; V was cut back by 5 bases and J by 3 bases. CDR3 size: 17 residues. Germline V gene data show CDR1 as SGHTA and CDR2 as FQGNSA.

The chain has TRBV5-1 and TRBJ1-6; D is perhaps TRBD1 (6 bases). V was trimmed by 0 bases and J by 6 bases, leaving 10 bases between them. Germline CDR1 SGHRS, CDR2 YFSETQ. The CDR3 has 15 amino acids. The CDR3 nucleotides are TGCGCCAGCAGCTTGGAGGGACAACGTAATTCACCCCTCCACTTT. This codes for CASSLEGQRNSPLHF. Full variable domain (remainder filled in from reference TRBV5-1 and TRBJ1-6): KAGVTQTPRYLIKTRGQQVTLSCSPISGHRSVSWYQQTPGQGLQFLFEYFSETQRNKGNFPGRFSGRQFSNSRSEMNVSTLELGDSALYLCASSLEGQRNSPLHFGNGTRLTVT.

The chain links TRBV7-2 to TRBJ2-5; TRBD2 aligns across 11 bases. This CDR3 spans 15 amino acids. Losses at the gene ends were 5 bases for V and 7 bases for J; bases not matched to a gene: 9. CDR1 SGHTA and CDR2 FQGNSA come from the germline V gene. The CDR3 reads CASSPGTSGGGTQYF. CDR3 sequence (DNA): TGTGCCAGCAGCCCGGGGACTAGCGGTGGGGGGACCCAGTACTTC.

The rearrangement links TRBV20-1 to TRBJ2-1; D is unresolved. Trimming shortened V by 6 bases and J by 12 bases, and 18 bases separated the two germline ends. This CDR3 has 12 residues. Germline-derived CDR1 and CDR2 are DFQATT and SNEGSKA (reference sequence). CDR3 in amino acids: CSAETTALGQFF. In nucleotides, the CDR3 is TGCAGTGCCGAGACCACCGCGTTAGGGCAGTTCTTC.

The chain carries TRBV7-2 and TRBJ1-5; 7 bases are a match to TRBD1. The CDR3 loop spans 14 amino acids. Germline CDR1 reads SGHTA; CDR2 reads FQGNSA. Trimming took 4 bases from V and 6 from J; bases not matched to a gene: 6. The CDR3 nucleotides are TGTGCCAGCAGCTCCAAGGGGGCCGCTCAGCCCCAGCATTTT. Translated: CASSSKGAAQPQHF.

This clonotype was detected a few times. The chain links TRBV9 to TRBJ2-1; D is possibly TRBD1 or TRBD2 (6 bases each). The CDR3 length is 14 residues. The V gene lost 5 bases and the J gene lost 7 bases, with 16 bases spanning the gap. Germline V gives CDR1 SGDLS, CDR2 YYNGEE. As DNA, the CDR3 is TGTGCCAGCAGGCCGTCCGGGGGCGCGAATGAGCAGTTCTTC. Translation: CASRPSGGANEQFF.

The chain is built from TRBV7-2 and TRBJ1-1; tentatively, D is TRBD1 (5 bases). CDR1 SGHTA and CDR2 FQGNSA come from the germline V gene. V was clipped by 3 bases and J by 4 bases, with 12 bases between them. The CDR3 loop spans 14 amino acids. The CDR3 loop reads CASSLEEGATEAFF. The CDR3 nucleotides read TGTGCCAGCAGCTTGGAGGAAGGGGCCACTGAAGCTTTCTTT.

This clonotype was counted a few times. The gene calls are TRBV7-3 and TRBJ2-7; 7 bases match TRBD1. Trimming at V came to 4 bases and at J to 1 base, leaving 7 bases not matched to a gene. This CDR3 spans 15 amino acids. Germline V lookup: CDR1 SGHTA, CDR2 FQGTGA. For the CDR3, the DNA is TGTGCCAGCAGCTCGAGCCCCAGGGGGTCCTACGAGCAGTACTTC. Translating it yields CASSSSPRGSYEQYF.

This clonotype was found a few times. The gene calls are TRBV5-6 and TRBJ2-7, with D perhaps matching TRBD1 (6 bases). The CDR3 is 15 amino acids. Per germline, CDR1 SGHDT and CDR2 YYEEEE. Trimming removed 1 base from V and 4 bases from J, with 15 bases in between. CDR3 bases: TGTGCCAGCAGCTTGAGGGGGACGGATCTGTACGAGCAGTACGTC. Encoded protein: CASSLRGTDLYEQYV.

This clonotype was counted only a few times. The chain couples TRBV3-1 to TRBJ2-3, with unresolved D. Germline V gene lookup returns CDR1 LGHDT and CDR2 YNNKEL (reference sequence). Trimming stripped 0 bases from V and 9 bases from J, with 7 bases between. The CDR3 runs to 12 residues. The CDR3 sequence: CASSQDDPTQYF. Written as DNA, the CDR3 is TGTGCCAGCAGCCAAGACGATCCCACGCAGTATTTT.

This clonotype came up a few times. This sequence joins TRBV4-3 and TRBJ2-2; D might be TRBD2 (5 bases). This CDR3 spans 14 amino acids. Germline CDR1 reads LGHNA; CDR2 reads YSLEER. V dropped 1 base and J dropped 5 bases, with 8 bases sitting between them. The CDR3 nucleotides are TGCGCCAGCAGCCAAGTTTGGAGGACCGGGGAGCTGTTTTTT. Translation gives CASSQVWRTGELFF.

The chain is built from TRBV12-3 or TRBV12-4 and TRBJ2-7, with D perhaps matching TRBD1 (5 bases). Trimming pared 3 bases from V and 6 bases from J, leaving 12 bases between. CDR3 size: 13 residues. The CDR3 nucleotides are TGTGCCAGCAGTTTTCGGGCAGGGTCCGAGCAGTACGTC. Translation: CASSFRAGSEQYV.